The 12 T cell receptor beta chains in this list originate from one sample, sequenced in a study of OX40 agonist ivuxolimab in advanced cancers. Measured with immunoSEQ multiplex PCR; TCRdb has only the in-frame clones, and not every one. The table has about 70,000 clones, 65% to 85% seen once. The sequencing used CD4+ or CD8+ T cells sorted from blood, collected in a trial of the OX40 agonist ivuxolimab. The origin of the receptors is an adult with an advanced solid tumor such as melanoma, head and neck, liver or kidney cancer.

The chain recombines TRBV11-2 with TRBJ2-5, with D perhaps matching TRBD1 (5 bases). The CDR3 length is 13 residues. Trimming left V 6 bases short and J 2 bases short, with 10 bases between. The V gene's germline CDR1 is SGHAT and CDR2 FQNNGV. CDR3 in amino acids: CASRGDLQETQYF. CDR3 sequence (DNA): TGTGCCAGCAGAGGGGATTTACAAGAGACCCAGTACTTC.

This clone was recorded once. The V gene is TRBV7-2, the J gene TRBJ2-7; D remains ambiguous. This CDR3 is 13 amino acids long. Germline CDR1 is SGHTA and CDR2 is FQGNSA. V lost 4 bases, J lost 4 bases, and 11 bases lay in between. The CDR3 DNA reads TGTGCCAGCAGCTCGCTTCTAGGGTACGAGCAGTACTTC. As protein: CASSSLLGYEQYF. Full variable domain (missing parts from reference TRBV7-2 and TRBJ2-7): GAGVSQSPSNKVTEKGKDVELRCDPISGHTALYWYRQSLGQGLEFLIYFQGNSAPDKSGLPSDRFSAERTGGSVSTLTIQRTQQEDSAVYLCASSSLLGYEQYFGPGTRLTVT.

The J gene is TRBJ2-1, the V gene TRBV5-4, with 11 bases aligning to TRBD2. CDR3 size: 15 residues. The junction had 10 bases not matched to a gene; V was cut back by 4 bases and J by 10 bases. CDR1 and CDR2 from the germline V gene are SGHNT and YYREEE (reference sequence). As DNA, the CDR3 is TGTGCCAGCAGCATCGGGACTAGCGGCCGGGAGGAGCAGTTCTTC. This codes for CASSIGTSGREEQFF.

This clone occurred once. This chain uses TRBV5-1 with TRBJ2-3; D is ambiguous. The CDR3 is 14 residues long. Trimming took off 0 bases at V and 4 bases at J, with 9 bases between the two ends. Germline lookup yields CDR1 SGHRS and CDR2 YFSETQ. CDR3 DNA sequence: TGCGCCAGCAGCTTGGATGCCGGACCAGATACGCAGTATTTT. This codes for CASSLDAGPDTQYF. Together with reference TRBV5-1 and TRBJ2-3, the CDR3 gives the full variable domain: KAGVTQTPRYLIKTRGQQVTLSCSPISGHRSVSWYQQTPGQGLQFLFEYFSETQRNKGNFPGRFSGRQFSNSRSEMNVSTLELGDSALYLCASSLDAGPDTQYFGPGTRLTVL.

The chain joins TRBV14 to TRBJ2-1; possibly TRBD1 or TRBD2 for D (5 bases each). Germline V gene lookup returns CDR1 SGHDN and CDR2 FVKESK. The CDR3 covers 18 residues. V lost 3 bases and J 2 bases, leaving 20 bases between the germline ends. CDR3 amino acids: CASSHMDTKAGAYNEQFF. The CDR3 DNA reads as TGTGCCAGCAGCCACATGGACACAAAAGCCGGGGCCTACAATGAGCAGTTCTTC.

This clone has just a few counts. V is TRBV29-1 and J is TRBJ1-2; no clear D. The CDR3 has 14 residues. Germline assignment: CDR1 SQVTM and CDR2 ANQGSEA. V gave up 4 bases and J gave up 2 bases, with 14 bases separating them. In DNA form, the CDR3 reads TGCAGCGTTGTTGAGCAGCAATTAAACTATGGCTACACCTTC. This sequence encodes CSVVEQQLNYGYTF.

The chain couples TRBV12-5 to TRBJ1-1; the match to TRBD1 covers 10 bases. The V segment lost 7 bases and the J segment 7 bases; nucleotides outside the gene matches: 9. From germline, CDR1 is LGHNT and CDR2 FRNRAP. The CDR3 is made up of 14 amino acids. The CDR3 DNA reads as TGTGCTAGTGCCACCGACAGGGGGCAGGGTGAAGCTTTCTTT. Translated, it gives CASATDRGQGEAFF.

This rearrangement joins TRBV5-6 to TRBJ1-5; a weak D match, TRBD1 (5 bases). Germline CDR1 SGHDT, CDR2 YYEEEE. Trimming pared 2 bases from V and 1 base from J, leaving 13 bases between. This CDR3 region has 16 residues. DNA for the CDR3: TGTGCCAGCAGCTTTGGGGCAGGCGTAAGCAATCAGCCCCAGCATTTT. This gives the protein CASSFGAGVSNQPQHF. Variable domain in full (rest from reference TRBV5-6 and TRBJ1-5): DAGVTQSPTHLIKTRGQQVTLRCSPKSGHDTVSWYQQALGQGPQFIFQYYEEEERQRGNFPDRFSGHQFPNYSSELNVNALLLGDSALYLCASSFGAGVSNQPQHFGDGTRLSIL.

The rearrangement joins TRBV5-1 to TRBJ2-5; a weak D match, TRBD1 (7 bases). The length of the CDR3 is 15 residues. The germline gives CDR1 SGHRS, CDR2 YFSETQ. V was pared by 4 bases and J by 2 bases, with 15 bases between. The CDR3 sequence: CASSRNGGQQETQYF. For the CDR3, the DNA is TGCGCCAGCAGCCGCAACGGGGGACAGCAAGAGACCCAGTACTTC.

This sequence joins TRBV18 and TRBJ1-1; the D gene is possibly TRBD1 (5 bases). In germline, CDR1 is KGHSH, CDR2 LQKENI. The CDR3 contains 13 residues. Trimming took off 0 bases at V and 10 bases at J, with 12 bases between the two ends. CDR3 sequence reads: CASSPPNGGPAFF. Here the CDR3 DNA reads TGTGCCAGCTCACCACCGAATGGGGGACCAGCTTTCTTT.

V usage is TRBV28 and J usage is TRBJ2-7; 9 nucleotides align to TRBD1. J was trimmed by 3 bases and V by 5 bases; bases with no gene match: 8. Germline V gene lookup returns CDR1 MDHEN and CDR2 SYDVKM. The CDR3 loop spans 15 amino acids. CDR3 loop: CASSARDRARYEQYF. The CDR3 bases are TGTGCCAGCAGTGCCCGGGACAGGGCACGCTACGAGCAGTACTTC.

The gene calls are TRBV7-2 and TRBJ2-2; 7 nucleotides agree with TRBD1. With 0 bases clipped from V and 3 bases from J, the junction kept 1 base outside the gene matches. The CDR3 is 15 amino acids. Per the germline V gene, CDR1 is SGHTA and CDR2 is FQGNSA. The CDR3 here is CASSLADRDTGELFF. Written as DNA, the CDR3 is TGTGCCAGCAGCTTAGCAGACAGGGACACCGGGGAGCTGTTTTTT.